The entry that follows covers one TCR beta chain sequence. Its antigen remains undetermined. One base away there is no much larger clone; base qualities are not given. Including cysteine and phenylalanine, the CDR3 has 17 amino acids. The CDR3 DNA has 51 bases and is translated from base 1. Looking up the germline V gene yields CDR1 ENHRY and CDR2 SYGVKD. The germline V end is reduced by 6 bases and the J end by 2 bases; junction bases left unmatched: 9. The CDR3 regions of human TCRbeta chains were subjected to immunosequencing. For the original study's pipeline: TCRs in the repertoires were matched against a reference library of SARS-CoV-2-specific TCRs that had been generated with the MIRA antigen-specificity platform. Breadth was defined as the fraction of unique TCRs that were SARS-CoV-2-associated. Depth was defined as the fraction of total T cells that were SARS-CoV-2-associated. Using the MIRA data, every spike-specific TCR was mapped to the spike region that the TCR reacted to and assigned to either a CD4 or a CD8 class. Log10-transformed breadth and depth values were compared by one-way ANOVA with Sidak's multiple comparisons tests. Imported from immuneACCESS, the table was reduced by TCRdb to in-frame sequences with V and J called. These copies leave out some clones; in studies compared against another copy, an unresolved V gene accounts for under half, and the cause of the remainder is not known. From that table come the V and J calls and clone size; the DNA was used to work out D and trimming. Recorded for this sample are under 170,000 clones; around nine tenths of them occurred a single time. The ten largest make up under 4% of the sample.

The data derive from a study of T cell responses to AZD1222 COVID-19 vaccine (dated by TCRdb to 2020 to 2023). Context from the whole study: TCR sequencing was performed for 230 to 250 trial participants, of whom some 200 were given two doses of AZD1222 and 26 were given two doses of MenACWY control vaccine. Enrollment into the trials was organized by age into subgroups of 18-55, 56-69 and 70-plus years, and those subgroups contained roughly 160, 29 and 62 TCR-sequenced participants, respectively.

General findings and caveats noted by the study authors: Reportedly, almost half of the unique spike-specific TCRs recognized epitopes lying outside the regions that are mutated in the B.1.351 and B.1.1.7 variants. Because no samples from the day 14 peak response were available, repertoires could be characterized only after the peak T cell response. After two AZD1222 doses, spike-specific TCR breadth and depth were significantly higher than at day 0 and than in MenACWY recipients. Participants were mostly white British and included more females than males, and it was suggested by the authors that clonal diversity may have been underestimated. Conclusions about previously exposed vaccinees were limited because only six or seven AZD1222 recipients were SARS-CoV-2 seropositive at baseline. The vaccine-associated CD4 TCRs covered the entire spike protein, and the dominant responses fell in regions 160-218 and 743-854. In the small 56-69-year group, the increase in depth fell short of significance, most likely because of low power.

The time point label for this specimen denotes: about 28 days (+/-7) after the second vaccine dose. AZD1222 recipients with second doses at about 4 weeks or about 12 weeks were pooled, because spike-specific TCR depth and breadth did not differ between schedules. Samples from vaccinated people were obtained from the UK trials COV001 and COV002, which included a single-blind randomized controlled phase 2/3 trial of AZD1222 (ChAdOx1 nCoV-19) in healthy adults. For TCRbeta chain sequencing, PBMC samples from trial participants were taken at day 0 and at day 28 after the second dose. The V gene is TRBV10-3 and the J gene is TRBJ2-6; 8 of the junction bases match TRBD1. The specimen comprised peripheral blood, sampled 28 days after the second AZD1222 dose. The sequence derives from an adult who received the AZD1222 COVID-19 vaccine. The DNA is TGTGCCATCAGGGAAGGACAGGGTCTGGCTGGGGCCAACGTCCTGACTTTC. The resulting protein is CAIREGQGLAGANVLTF.